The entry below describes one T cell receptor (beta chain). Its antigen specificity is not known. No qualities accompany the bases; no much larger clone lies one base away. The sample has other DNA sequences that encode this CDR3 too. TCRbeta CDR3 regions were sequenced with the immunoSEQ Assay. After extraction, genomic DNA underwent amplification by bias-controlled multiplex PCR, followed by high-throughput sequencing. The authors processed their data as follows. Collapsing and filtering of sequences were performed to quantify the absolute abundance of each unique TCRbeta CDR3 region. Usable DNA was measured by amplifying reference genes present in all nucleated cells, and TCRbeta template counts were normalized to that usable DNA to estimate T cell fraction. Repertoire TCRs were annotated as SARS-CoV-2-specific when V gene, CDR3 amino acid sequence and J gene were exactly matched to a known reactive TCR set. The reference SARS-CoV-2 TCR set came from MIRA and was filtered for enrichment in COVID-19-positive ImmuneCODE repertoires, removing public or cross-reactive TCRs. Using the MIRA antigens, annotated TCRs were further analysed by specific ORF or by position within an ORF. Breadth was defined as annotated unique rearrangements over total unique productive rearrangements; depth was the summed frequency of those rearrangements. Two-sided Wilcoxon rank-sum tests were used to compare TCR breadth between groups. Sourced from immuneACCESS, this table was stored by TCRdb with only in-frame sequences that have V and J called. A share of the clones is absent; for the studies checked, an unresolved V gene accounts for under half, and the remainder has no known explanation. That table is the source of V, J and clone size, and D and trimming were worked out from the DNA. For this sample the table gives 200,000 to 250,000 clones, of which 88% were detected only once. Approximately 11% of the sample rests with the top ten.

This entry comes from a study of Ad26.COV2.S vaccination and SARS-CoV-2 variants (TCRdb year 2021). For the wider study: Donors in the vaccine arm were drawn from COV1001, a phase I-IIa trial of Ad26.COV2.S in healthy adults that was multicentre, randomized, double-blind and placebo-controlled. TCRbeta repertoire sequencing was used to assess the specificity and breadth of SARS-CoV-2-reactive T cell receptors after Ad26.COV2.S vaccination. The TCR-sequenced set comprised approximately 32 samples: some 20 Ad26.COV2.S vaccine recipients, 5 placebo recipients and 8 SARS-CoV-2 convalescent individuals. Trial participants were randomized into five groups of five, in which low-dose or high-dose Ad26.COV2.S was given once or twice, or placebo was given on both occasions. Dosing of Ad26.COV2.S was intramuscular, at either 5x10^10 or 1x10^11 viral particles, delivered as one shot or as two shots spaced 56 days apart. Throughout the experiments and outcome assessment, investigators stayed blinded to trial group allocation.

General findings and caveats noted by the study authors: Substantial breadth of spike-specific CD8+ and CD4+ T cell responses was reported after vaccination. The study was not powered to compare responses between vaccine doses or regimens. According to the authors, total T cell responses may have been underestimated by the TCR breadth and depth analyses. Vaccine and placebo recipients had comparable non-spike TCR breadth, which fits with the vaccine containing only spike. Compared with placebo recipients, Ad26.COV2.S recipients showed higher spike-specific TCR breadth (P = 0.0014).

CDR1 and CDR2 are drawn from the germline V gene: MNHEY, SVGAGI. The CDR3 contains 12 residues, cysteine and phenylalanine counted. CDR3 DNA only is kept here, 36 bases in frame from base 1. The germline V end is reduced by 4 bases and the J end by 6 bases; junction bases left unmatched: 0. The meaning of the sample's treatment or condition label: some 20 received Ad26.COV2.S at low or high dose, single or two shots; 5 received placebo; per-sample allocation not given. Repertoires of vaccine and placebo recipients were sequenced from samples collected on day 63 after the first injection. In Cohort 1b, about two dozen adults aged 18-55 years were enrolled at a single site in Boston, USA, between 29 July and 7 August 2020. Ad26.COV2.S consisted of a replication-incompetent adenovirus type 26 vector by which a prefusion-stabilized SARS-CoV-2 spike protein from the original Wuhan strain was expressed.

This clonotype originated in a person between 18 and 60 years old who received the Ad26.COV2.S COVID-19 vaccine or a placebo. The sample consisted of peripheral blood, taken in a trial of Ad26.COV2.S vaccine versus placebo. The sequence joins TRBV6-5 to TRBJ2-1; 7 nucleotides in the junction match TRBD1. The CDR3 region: CASSSGGNEQFF. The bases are TGTGCCAGCAGTTCAGGGGGCAATGAGCAGTTCTTC.